The TCR beta chain described here comes from a study of PD-L1 blockade in urothelial cancer. J lost 0 bases, V lost 4 bases, and 3 bases had no gene match. Germline lookup yields CDR1 SGHTA and CDR2 FQGTGA. This CDR3 has 15 residues. The table came from immunoSEQ multiplex PCR; TCRdb's copy has only in-frame clones and leaves some out. The sample lists 48,000 or so clones, around 90% occurring once. Specified time point: pretreatment peripheral blood. The sequencing here drew on PBMCs, taken around atezolizumab (anti-PD-L1) treatment. The sequence was collected from a woman aged 55 to 70 with urothelial cancer. The chain carries TRBV7-3 and TRBJ2-3, with 8 bases lining up with TRBD1. The CDR3 protein is CASSSTGGSTDTQYF. In DNA, the CDR3 is TGTGCCAGCAGCTCCACAGGGGGAAGCACAGATACGCAGTATTTT. The entire variable domain, with the rest obtained from reference TRBV7-3 and TRBJ2-3, is as follows: GAGVSQTPSNKVTEKGKYVELRCDPISGHTALYWYRQSLGQGPEFLIYFQGTGAADDSGLPNDRFFAVRPEGSVSTLKIQRTERGDSAVYLCASSSTGGSTDTQYFGPGTRLTVL.